This TCR beta chain was retrieved from a study of identical twins. Template switching added a universal primer site; cDNA carried unique molecular identifiers. TCRdb called the 5' RACE reads again in MiXCR, with one record for every CDR3 protein. Among more than 250,000 distinct CDR3 sequences, around 8.8% were seen once, and the ten largest hold approximately 2%. This clonotype was seen at least ten times. V lost 0 bases to trimming and J lost 12 bases, with 9 bases between them. The CDR3 runs to 12 residues. The V gene's germline CDR1 is LGHDT and CDR2 YNNKEL (reference sequence). The sample was also linked to a second study, of yellow fever vaccine responses in identical twins.

V and J are TRBV3-1 and TRBJ2-1; D gene ambiguous. Sample: memory (CD45RO+) T cells sorted from blood. The sequence was collected from a woman aged 18-29 years in good health. Here the CDR3 reads CASSQDRKSQFF. For the CDR3, the DNA is TGTGCCAGCAGCCAAGACCGTAAGTCGCAGTTCTTC.